This TCR beta chain derives from a study of graft-versus-host responses after intestinal transplantation. At the level of the study: Every recipient underwent anti-thymocyte globulin induction, then tacrolimus and steroids for roughly three years.

Broader study findings: Analysis identified GvH clones in recipient marrow, with some appearing first in ileum or blood.

The CDR3 has 13 amino acids. Germline V gene sequence: CDR1 MNHEY, CDR2 SVGAGI. V lost 2 bases and J lost 6, with 11 bases in between. Using immunoSEQ multiplex PCR, the repertoire was profiled, and TCRdb retains in-frame clones only, with some absent. The data show approximately 100,000 clones, with roughly 88% seen just once and more than 1.4% held by the top ten. As concerns this clone: Its specificity is unknown.

This chain connects TRBV6-5 to TRBJ2-7; D call uncertain. The input for sequencing was PBMCs, taken 255 days after intestinal transplant. The receptor was isolated from a human patient who received an intestinal transplant, so some T cells may come from the graft donor. The CDR3 sequence is CASSYLPPAEQYF. The CDR3 nucleotides read TGTGCCAGCAGTTACCTCCCTCCCGCCGAGCAGTACTTC.